The 27 T cell receptor beta chains in this list originate from one sample, sequenced in a study of blood T cell repertoires in COVID-19. The table came from immunoSEQ multiplex PCR; TCRdb's copy has only in-frame clones and leaves some out. The data contain approximately 210,000 clones, around 84% of them singletons. Source material: peripheral blood. The receptor set was obtained from a middle-aged man with COVID-19, enrolled during active disease.

The chain is built from TRBV10-1 and TRBJ2-2, with a possible D match to TRBD2 (6 bases). V lost 4 bases, J lost 5 bases, and 14 bases lay in between. Germline lookup yields CDR1 WNHNN and CDR2 SYGVQD (reference sequence). The CDR3 sequence is 15 residues long. CDR3 protein: CASSARTGVTGELFF. The CDR3 coding sequence is TGCGCCAGCAGTGCCCGTACGGGAGTAACCGGGGAGCTGTTTTTT.

V usage is TRBV5-1 and J usage is TRBJ1-2, with D perhaps TRBD1 (5 bases). This CDR3 has 13 residues. The germline V gene encodes CDR1 SGHRS and CDR2 YFSETQ. Trimming stripped 0 bases from V and 5 bases from J, with 8 bases between. CDR3 in DNA: TGCGCCAGCAGCTTGGACGGGGGGTATGGCTACACCTTC. Its protein product is CASSLDGGYGYTF.

The chain is built from TRBV9 and TRBJ2-5; possible D gene TRBD2, 6 bases. Germline V lookup: CDR1 SGDLS, CDR2 YYNGEE. The CDR3 spans 14 residues. Trimming shortened V by 0 bases and J by 1 base, and 7 bases separated the two germline ends. CDR3 amino acids: CASSVGGVQETQYF. The CDR3 bases are TGTGCCAGCAGCGTAGGCGGGGTCCAAGAGACCCAGTACTTC.

V is TRBV14 and J is TRBJ2-7; TRBD1 aligns across 8 bases. The ends lost 3 bases at V and 2 bases at J; junction bases unmatched: 3. This CDR3 is 14 amino acids long. The germline V gene encodes CDR1 SGHDN and CDR2 FVKESK. CDR3 loop: CASSHGTGAYEQYF. In nucleotides, the CDR3 is TGTGCCAGCAGCCACGGGACAGGTGCCTACGAGCAGTACTTC.

This clone occurred once. This sequence joins TRBV14 and TRBJ2-2; D unresolved. CDR1 and CDR2 (germline): SGHDN, FVKESK. Trimming stripped 0 bases from V and 6 bases from J, with 11 bases between. There are 15 residues in the CDR3. CDR3 amino acids: CASSQDPMRSGELFF. CDR3 in DNA: TGTGCCAGCAGCCAAGATCCGATGCGGTCCGGGGAGCTGTTTTTT.

The chain carries TRBV6-1 and TRBJ1-1; 7 nucleotides match TRBD1. This CDR3 is 13 amino acids long. V was clipped by 1 base and J by 7 bases; unmatched bases: 3. Germline V gene data show CDR1 as MNHNS and CDR2 as SASEGT. CDR3 nucleotide sequence: TGTGCCAGCAGTGAAGGGGCAGGGGGTGAAGCTTTCTTT. It encodes CASSEGAGGEAFF.

Comment on this clone: This sample includes further DNA sequences coding for the same CDR3. The V and J genes are TRBV18 and TRBJ2-5; D call uncertain. With 2 bases removed from V and 4 bases from J, the gap between germline ends came to 5 bases. From germline, CDR1 is KGHSH and CDR2 LQKENI. The CDR3 spans 12 residues. CDR3 sequence: CASSPRGETQYF. The CDR3 DNA reads as TGTGCCAGCTCACCAAGAGGAGAGACCCAGTACTTC. The full variable domain, completed using reference TRBV18 and TRBJ2-5, is NAGVMQNPRHLVRRRGQEARLRCSPMKGHSHVYWYRQLPEEGLKFMVYLQKENIIDESGMPKERFSAEFPKEGPSILRIQQVVRGDSAAYFCASSPRGETQYFGPGTRLLVL.

This chain joins TRBV10-1 and TRBJ2-7; 13 nucleotides agree with TRBD2. The V gene's germline CDR1 is WNHNN and CDR2 SYGVQD (reference sequence). This CDR3 has 14 residues. The V gene end was trimmed by 4 bases and the J gene end by 5 bases; junction bases not matched to a gene: 2. CDR3 bases: TGCGCCAGCAGTGGAGGGACTAGCGGGAACGAGCAGTACTTC. Its protein product is CASSGGTSGNEQYF.

The rearrangement uses TRBV7-9 and TRBJ2-7; 9 bases line up with TRBD1. The CDR3 runs 17 residues. Per the germline V gene, CDR1 is SEHNR and CDR2 is FQNEAQ (reference sequence). J lost 4 bases, V lost 1 base, and 11 bases had no gene match. The DNA of the CDR3 is TGTGCCAGCAGCTTAGGCCCCCCGGACAGGGGATTATACGAGCAGTACTTC. This codes for CASSLGPPDRGLYEQYF.

V usage is TRBV4-1 and J usage is TRBJ1-1, with D unresolved. Trimming stripped 2 bases from V and 1 base from J, with 11 bases between. The CDR3 has 15 residues. Per the germline V gene, CDR1 is MGHRA and CDR2 is YSYEKL. The CDR3 is CASSQHPLTNTEAFF. CDR3 sequence (DNA): TGCGCCAGCAGCCAACACCCACTCACGAACACTGAAGCTTTCTTT.

This rearrangement joins TRBV18 to TRBJ2-7; 9 nucleotides align to TRBD1. Germline CDR1 is KGHSH and CDR2 is LQKENI. The CDR3 has 14 amino acids. The J segment lost 7 bases and the V segment lost 4 bases, leaving 8 bases of the junction unmatched. The CDR3 coding sequence is TGTGCCAGCTCACTCGGACAGGGGTTACGGGAGCAGTACTTC. It translates to CASSLGQGLREQYF.

The chain joins TRBV2 to TRBJ1-2; weak D call: TRBD1 (5 bases). Germline values: CDR1 SNHLY, CDR2 FYNNEI. The CDR3 extends over 13 amino acids. V was cut by 6 bases and J by 3 bases, with 11 bases left in between. The CDR3 region is CASRVQVDYGYTF. The CDR3, as DNA: TGTGCCAGCAGGGTACAGGTAGACTATGGCTACACCTTC.

This clone was seen just once. The rearrangement joins TRBV2 to TRBJ1-4, with 9 positions matching TRBD1. V lost 5 bases, J lost 4 bases, and 8 bases stayed unmatched. The germline V gene has CDR1 SNHLY and CDR2 FYNNEI. The CDR3 has 16 amino acids. CDR3 residues: CASSSQGAGGNEKLFF. The CDR3 bases are TGTGCCAGCAGTTCACAGGGGGCAGGGGGTAATGAAAAACTGTTTTTT.

The table lists this clone with a few counts. The chain couples TRBV7-9 to TRBJ1-1; 7 positions agree with TRBD1. Germline V lookup: CDR1 SEHNR, CDR2 FQNEAQ (reference sequence). The CDR3 is 15 residues long. V lost 1 base, J lost 4 bases, and 6 bases stayed unmatched. The CDR3: CASSLEGGVSTEAFF. The CDR3 DNA is TGTGCCAGCAGCTTAGAAGGGGGCGTGAGCACTGAAGCTTTCTTT.

The J gene is TRBJ2-1, the V gene TRBV6-2 or TRBV6-3; D is possibly TRBD2 (6 bases). The V end was cut by 2 bases, the J end by 0 bases, with 17 bases between. The CDR3 loop spans 18 amino acids. CDR1 MNHEY and CDR2 SVGEGT come from the germline V gene. The CDR3 reads CASSYPIVRGSSYNEQFF. In nucleotides, the CDR3 is TGTGCCAGCAGTTACCCAATTGTTCGGGGGAGCTCCTACAATGAGCAGTTCTTC.

The chain is built from TRBV27 and TRBJ2-7; possible D gene TRBD1, 5 bases. The V and J ends lost 6 bases and 0 bases respectively, with 12 bases between them. This CDR3 has 14 residues. Germline V gene lookup returns CDR1 MNHEY and CDR2 SMNVEV (reference sequence). Written as DNA, the CDR3 is TGTGCCAGCAGACCACCGGACAACTCCTACGAGCAGTACTTC. This gives the protein CASRPPDNSYEQYF.

The CDR3 nucleotides are TGTGCCAGCAGCATTACTCCGGGACAGCACTACGAGCAGTACTTC. This encodes CASSITPGQHYEQYF. The genes are TRBV7-2 and TRBJ2-7, with 7 bases aligning to TRBD1. Trimming cost V 5 bases and J 3 bases; bases outside gene matches: 10. The length of the CDR3 is 15 residues. Germline V gives CDR1 SGHTA, CDR2 FQGNSA.

The chain recombines TRBV6-2 or TRBV6-3 with TRBJ1-5; no firm D call. This CDR3 spans 15 amino acids. Germline CDR1 MNHEY, CDR2 SVGEGT. Deletions cut 2 bases from V and 11 bases from J, with 19 bases between. CDR3 region: CASSYPDGIRRAQHF. For the CDR3, the DNA is TGTGCCAGCAGTTACCCGGACGGGATTCGTCGAGCCCAGCATTTT.

The rearrangement joins TRBV5-1 to TRBJ1-1; tentatively, D is TRBD1 (6 bases). This CDR3 comprises 14 residues. Trimming left V 2 bases short and J 3 bases short, with 11 bases between. Germline values: CDR1 SGHRS, CDR2 YFSETQ. Here the CDR3 DNA reads TGCGCCAGCAGCTTACAGGGACGGGACACTGAAGCTTTCTTT. Its protein product is CASSLQGRDTEAFF.

V gene TRBV18 combines with J gene TRBJ2-3; 11 bases fit TRBD2. The germline CDR1 and CDR2 sequences are KGHSH and LQKENI. CDR3 size: 17 residues. V gave up 0 bases and J gave up 3 bases; unmatched junction bases: 5. CDR3 sequence (DNA): TGTGCCAGCTCACCACCGACTAGCGGGGAGGGGACAGATACGCAGTATTTT. As protein: CASSPPTSGEGTDTQYF.

The chain links TRBV13 to TRBJ2-7, with 9 positions matching TRBD1. The CDR3 loop spans 15 amino acids. After removal of 4 bases from V and 6 bases from J, the junction contained 10 bases not matched to a gene. CDR1 is PRHDT, CDR2 FYEKMQ, per germline (reference sequence). CDR3 protein: CASSSTPGTGPEQYF. The CDR3 bases are TGTGCCAGCAGCTCAACCCCCGGGACAGGGCCCGAGCAGTACTTC.

This chain connects TRBV27 to TRBJ1-4; no reliable D call. Germline V gene sequence: CDR1 MNHEY, CDR2 SMNVEV (reference sequence). The CDR3 has 17 amino acids. With 2 bases removed from V and 0 bases from J, the gap between germline ends came to 13 bases. This chain's CDR3 is CASSLGGAHTTNEKLFF. CDR3 coding DNA: TGTGCCAGCAGTTTAGGAGGTGCTCACACAACTAATGAAAAACTGTTTTTT.

The chain has TRBV2 and TRBJ2-3; D might be TRBD2 (6 bases). V was cut by 2 bases and J by 5 bases, with 14 bases left in between. The CDR3 contains 15 residues. Germline CDR1 SNHLY, CDR2 FYNNEI. CDR3 bases: TGTGCCAGCAGTGAATGGGCCTCCGGGGGAGATACGCAGTATTTT. Translating it yields CASSEWASGGDTQYF.

V and J are TRBV7-2 and TRBJ2-1, with 8 nucleotides matching TRBD2. The CDR3 runs to 15 residues. Germline CDR1 reads SGHTA; CDR2 reads FQGNSA. The V gene end was trimmed by 4 bases and the J gene end by 7 bases; junction bases not matched to a gene: 9. CDR3 loop: CASSSIAGQVNEQFF. CDR3 coding DNA: TGTGCCAGCAGCTCCATAGCGGGGCAGGTTAATGAGCAGTTCTTC.

The chain joins TRBV6-2 or TRBV6-3 to TRBJ2-5, with D unclear. V lost 6 bases and J 5 bases, leaving 10 bases between the germline ends. The CDR3 runs 12 residues. Germline CDR1 MNHEY, CDR2 SVGEGT. The CDR3 DNA is TGTGCCAGCAGCCTTGCCGGGGAGACCCAGTACTTC. Its protein is CASSLAGETQYF.

The chain joins TRBV27 to TRBJ2-2; D perhaps matches TRBD2 (5 bases). The CDR3 has 16 amino acids. Germline CDR1 and CDR2: MNHEY and SMNVEV (reference sequence). Trimming stripped 5 bases from V and 2 bases from J, with 15 bases between. CDR3 region: CASSALSRGNTGELFF. The CDR3 bases are TGTGCCAGCAGTGCCCTTTCCCGGGGAAACACCGGGGAGCTGTTTTTT.

This chain links TRBV19 with TRBJ2-1, with D possibly being TRBD1 (5 bases). Germline V gene lookup returns CDR1 LNHDA and CDR2 SQIVND (reference sequence). V lost 3 bases to trimming and J lost 9 bases, with 18 bases between them. This CDR3 has 15 amino acids. The CDR3 bases are TGTGCCAGTAGTATCTCCCAAGGTCGTAGGGGTGAGCAGTTCTTC. It codes for CASSISQGRRGEQFF.